A single sample is the source of the 10 T cell receptor beta chains below, sequenced in a study of control samples from healthy donors and cancer patients. This table comes from immunoSEQ multiplex PCR, and its TCRdb copy is limited to in-frame clones, with some not included. This table has around 170,000 clones, more than 80% appearing once. The specimen sequenced was blood. All receptors come from a man aged 25-45 years in good health.

This sequence joins TRBV11-2 and TRBJ2-2; 11 bases line up with TRBD1. The length of the CDR3 is 18 residues. Germline V lookup: CDR1 SGHAT, CDR2 FQNNGV. The ends lost 0 bases at V and 7 bases at J; junction bases unmatched: 10. In DNA form, the CDR3 reads TGTGCCAGCAGCTTAGATCTTTTCGGGGACAGGGGGATCGGGGAGCTGTTTTTT. This translates into CASSLDLFGDRGIGELFF.

The V gene is TRBV19, the J gene TRBJ1-3, with a weak D call TRBD1 (5 bases). The ends were cut back, 5 bases at V and 4 bases at J, with 21 bases in the middle. Per the germline V gene, CDR1 is LNHDA and CDR2 is SQIVND (reference sequence). This CDR3 region has 17 residues. In nucleotides, the CDR3 is TGTGCCAGTAGTGTATCCCGGGACCCGGCGAAAGGAAACACCATATATTTT. Its translation is CASSVSRDPAKGNTIYF.

V and J are TRBV10-3 and TRBJ1-6; the match to TRBD1 covers 7 bases. CDR1 and CDR2 (germline): ENHRY, SYGVKD. The CDR3 length is 14 residues. The V and J ends lost 6 bases and 5 bases, in that order; junction bases with no gene match: 4. DNA of the CDR3: TGTGCCATCAGGGGGACAGCTGATAATTCACCCCTCCACTTT. Translating gives CAIRGTADNSPLHF.

The chain combines TRBV30 with TRBJ2-2; no clear D. This CDR3 has 14 amino acids. CDR1 and CDR2 from the germline V gene are GTSNPN and SVGIG (reference sequence). Between the trimmed V and J ends, which lost 4 bases and 3 bases, there was a span of 12 bases. The chain's CDR3 is CAWKHVGYTGELFF. CDR3 DNA: TGTGCCTGGAAGCACGTCGGCTACACCGGGGAGCTGTTTTTT. Using reference TRBV30 and TRBJ2-2 for the parts outside the CDR3, the full variable domain is SQTIHQWPATLVQPVGSPLSLECTVEGTSNPNLYWYRQAAGRGLQLLFYSVGIGQISSEVPQNLSASRPQDRQFILSSKKLLLSDSGFYLCAWKHVGYTGELFFGEGSRLTVL.

The rearrangement links TRBV19 to TRBJ2-5; 8 nucleotides match TRBD2. The germline CDR1 and CDR2 sequences are LNHDA and SQIVND (reference sequence). This CDR3 has 15 residues. Trimming took 7 bases from V and 4 from J; bases not matched to a gene: 11. CDR3 sequence: CASKAGTRGGETQYF. The CDR3 region has the DNA TGTGCCAGTAAGGCCGGGACACGGGGGGGAGAGACCCAGTACTTC.

The chain employs TRBV5-6 and TRBJ1-2; D perhaps matches TRBD1 (6 bases). Deletions cut 4 bases from V and 8 bases from J, with 15 bases between. The CDR3 runs to 13 residues. Germline CDR1 is SGHDT and CDR2 is YYEEEE. CDR3 protein: CASSPQGTGGYTF. CDR3 bases: TGTGCCAGCAGCCCGCAGGGGACTGGGGGCTACACCTTC. The whole variable domain, remainder taken from reference TRBV5-6 and TRBJ1-2, is DAGVTQSPTHLIKTRGQQVTLRCSPKSGHDTVSWYQQALGQGPQFIFQYYEEEERQRGNFPDRFSGHQFPNYSSELNVNALLLGDSALYLCASSPQGTGGYTFGSGTRLTVV.

The rearrangement links TRBV6-5 to TRBJ2-4; 8 positions agree with TRBD2. V trimming: 2 bases; J trimming: 4 bases; junction bases outside the gene matches: 4. Germline CDR1 MNHEY, CDR2 SVGAGI. The CDR3 sequence is 15 residues long. CDR3 protein: CASSYGRGGKNIQYF. Written as DNA, the CDR3 is TGTGCCAGCAGTTACGGCCGGGGGGGGAAAAACATTCAGTACTTC.

J is TRBJ1-1 and V is TRBV6-2 or TRBV6-3; D is uncertain. The CDR3 is 16 residues long. CDR1 MNHEY and CDR2 SVGEGT come from the germline V gene. Trimming cost V 2 bases and J 1 base, with 14 bases left between them. The CDR3 loop is CASSYGSERWNTEAFF. The CDR3, as DNA: TGTGCCAGCAGTTACGGGTCAGAACGGTGGAACACTGAAGCTTTCTTT.

The sample holds one count of this clone. V usage is TRBV19 and J usage is TRBJ1-4, with D maybe TRBD1 (5 bases). Trimming stripped 6 bases from V and 0 bases from J, with 17 bases between. CDR3 length: 17 residues. The germline V gene has CDR1 LNHDA and CDR2 SQIVND (reference sequence). The CDR3 DNA sequence: TGTGCCAGTAGGGAGGGGATAGGCTGGACAACTAATGAAAAACTGTTTTTT. It codes for CASREGIGWTTNEKLFF.

J is TRBJ1-4 and V is TRBV4-1, with D maybe TRBD1 (5 bases). Per germline, CDR1 MGHRA and CDR2 YSYEKL. The CDR3 length is 15 residues. With 0 bases removed from V and 8 bases from J, the gap between germline ends came to 13 bases. This CDR3 is CASSQDPRGMEKLFF. The CDR3 nucleotides read TGCGCCAGCAGCCAAGACCCCCGGGGGATGGAAAAACTGTTTTTT.